These T cell receptor beta chains were read from a single sample in a study of post-analysis software for immune sequencing data. TCRdb fed the PCR reads into MiXCR, producing one record per CDR3 protein. This table has about 820,000 distinct CDR3 sequences, about 57% appearing once. Sequences were obtained from blood. Source of these receptors: a girl aged 10-17 years with multiple sclerosis. CDR3s include the opening cysteine and the closing phenylalanine or tryptophan. The D gene is left open where the match is weak. Not all rows give a size; the values are once, few, many and, for expanded clones, a class.

D gene	V gene	J gene	clone size	CDR3 protein	CDR3 DNA
-	TRBV5-6	TRBJ2-5	-	CATTRGMETQYF	TGTGCCACAACTAGGGGGATGGAGACCCAGTACTTC
-	TRBV14	TRBJ2-5	-	CASSRGARETQYF	TGTGCCAGCAGCCGAGGGGCGCGGGAGACCCAGTACTTC
-	TRBV12-3/TRBV12-4	TRBJ1-2	-	CASSLRSTNYGYTF	TGTGCCAGCAGCCTTCGGAGTACTAACTATGGCTACACCTTC
-	TRBV6-5	TRBJ1-2	-	CASSADGGYTF	TGTGCCAGCAGCGCCGACGGTGGCTACACCTTC
TRBD2	TRBV4-1	TRBJ2-7	-	CASSQQIRLAGEYEQYF	TGCGCCAGCAGCCAACAAATAAGACTAGCGGGAGAGTACGAGCAGTACTTC
-	TRBV5-1	TRBJ1-4	-	CASSLTGARNEKPFF	TGCGCCAGCAGCTTGACGGGGGCTCGCAATGAAAAACCGTTTTTT
TRBD2	TRBV13	TRBJ2-7	-	CASSLGAGTSGRKAAYEQYF	TGTGCCAGCAGCTTAGGGGCCGGGACTAGCGGGAGAAAAGCCGCCTACGAGCAGTACTTC
-	TRBV20-1	TRBJ2-5	-	CSARVRTAQETQYF	TGCAGTGCTAGAGTGAGGACAGCCCAAGAGACCCAGTACTTC
TRBD1	TRBV5-5	TRBJ2-4	few	CASIRQGVKNIQYF	TGTGCCAGCATCCGACAGGGGGTCAAAAACATTCAGTACTTC
-	TRBV9	TRBJ2-5	-	CASSVFRGPCRETQYF	TGTGCCAGCAGCGTATTTAGGGGACCTTGTCGAGAGACCCAGTACTTC
-	TRBV9	TRBJ2-1	-	CASNRQGGAKVDEQFF	TGTGCCAGCAACAGGCAGGGAGGAGCCAAGGTCGATGAGCAGTTCTTC
-	TRBV20-1	TRBJ1-1	few	CSASSNTEAFF	TGCAGTGCTAGCTCCAACACTGAAGCTTTCTTT
TRBD1	TRBV10-3	TRBJ2-1	-	CAIRGRGQGMNEQFF	TGTGCCATCAGGGGAAGGGGGCAGGGGATGAATGAGCAGTTCTTC
-	TRBV5-6	TRBJ1-2	-	CAGSLGARLDGYTF	TGTGCCGGCAGCCTAGGGGCGAGACTAGATGGCTACACCTTC
-	TRBV6-4	TRBJ2-5	-	CASTNSKETQYF	TGTGCCAGCACTAACAGTAAAGAGACCCAGTACTTC
-	TRBV2	TRBJ1-2	-	CASYWTADYGYTF	TGTGCCAGCTACTGGACAGCCGACTATGGCTACACCTTC
-	TRBV12-3/TRBV12-4	TRBJ2-1	few	CASSLEGRDSYNEQFF	TGTGCCAGCAGTTTGGAAGGTAGGGACTCCTACAATGAGCAGTTTTTC
TRBD2	TRBV7-2	TRBJ2-5	-	CASSLVLAGGQKTQYF	TGTGCCAGCAGCCTAGTCCTAGCGGGGGGGCAAAAGACCCAGTACTTC
TRBD2	TRBV3-1	TRBJ2-7	few	CASSQAGTSGSGEQYF	TGTGCCAGCAGCCAGGCCGGGACTAGCGGGAGCGGCGAGCAGTACTTC
-	TRBV4-2	TRBJ2-3	-	CASSQGVGGTDTQYF	TGTGCCAGCAGCCAGGGGGTAGGAGGGACAGATACGCAGTATTTT
TRBD1	TRBV6-5	TRBJ2-7	many	CASSYRDSSYEQYF	TGTGCCAGCAGTTACCGGGACAGCTCCTACGAGCAGTACTTC
-	TRBV20-1	TRBJ2-5	-	CSAKSRQETQYF	TGCAGTGCTAAGAGTCGGCAAGAGACCCAGTACTTC
-	TRBV6-1	TRBJ2-3	-	CASRIRSASTDTQYF	TGTGCCAGCAGAATTCGATCTGCTAGCACAGATACGCAGTATTTT
-	TRBV3-1	TRBJ2-3	-	CASSRGAAPGVDTQYF	TGTGCCAGCAGCCGTGGAGCGGCCCCGGGAGTGGATACGCAGTATTTT
-	TRBV5-1	TRBJ2-7	few	CASSLGPNPDGQYF	TGCGCCAGCAGCTTGGGACCTAATCCGGACGGGCAGTACTTC
TRBD1	TRBV20-1	TRBJ2-3	once	CSARMTGEGTDTQYF	TGCAGTGCGAGGATGACAGGGGAGGGCACAGATACGCAGTATTTT
TRBD1	TRBV30	TRBJ2-4	-	CAWSVQGVRNIQYF	TGTGCCTGGAGTGTACAGGGGGTGCGAAACATTCAGTACTTC
-	TRBV5-1	TRBJ1-2	-	CASSPLVGGTQGYTF	TGCGCCAGCAGCCCCTTGGTTGGCGGGACGCAGGGCTACACCTTC
-	TRBV3-1	TRBJ1-4	-	CASSPKGGDEKLFF	TGTGCCAGCAGCCCCAAAGGGGGGGATGAAAAACTGTTTTTT
TRBD2	TRBV20-1	TRBJ2-1	-	CSARKGGAGGNEQFF	TGCAGTGCTAGGAAGGGTGGAGCGGGAGGTAATGAGCAGTTCTTC
TRBD1	TRBV6-5	TRBJ1-4	-	CASSYTGGYPTNEKLFF	TGTGCCAGCAGTTACACAGGGGGGTACCCAACTAATGAAAAACTGTTTTTT
TRBD2	TRBV29-1	TRBJ2-3	-	CSGRGLADTDTQYF	TGCAGCGGGCGGGGACTAGCGGACACAGATACGCAGTATTTT
-	TRBV6-4	TRBJ2-6	-	CASSVNRAGANVRTF	TGTGCCAGCAGCGTAAACAGGGCTGGGGCCAACGTCCGGACTTTC
-	TRBV12-3/TRBV12-4	TRBJ1-5	-	CASSSGTYKPQHF	TGTGCCAGCAGCTCGGGAACCTATAAGCCCCAGCATTTT
TRBD1	TRBV18	TRBJ1-1	-	CASSPLIKGANTEAFF	TGTGCCAGCTCACCACTCATAAAGGGGGCGAACACTGAAGCTTTCTTT